This entry lists 14 T cell receptor beta chains sequenced from one sample in a study of blood T cells in healthy people across ages. It was with a sample-barcoded 5' primer and a J-beta primer mix that a second PCR of roughly 7 to 11 cycles was run. TCRdb recomputed calls from the 5' RACE reads with MiXCR, one row per CDR3 protein. In the table there are 1.5 million to 2 million distinct CDR3 sequences, about two fifths of which are singletons. The source material was blood. The receptors come from a human donor in good health.

V usage is TRBV15 and J usage is TRBJ2-4; the D gene is possibly TRBD2 (6 bases). The J call may be incorrect, as the DNA end agrees better with TRBJ2-7. The CDR3 runs to 15 residues. Germline V lookup: CDR1 LNHNV, CDR2 YYDKDF (reference sequence). The CDR3 sequence is CATSRDSGRTYEQYF. The CDR3 DNA sequence: TGTGCCACCAGCAGAGATTCCGGGAGAACCTACGAGCAGTACTTC.

The chain employs TRBV4-1 and TRBJ1-2; the D gene is possibly TRBD1 (5 bases). Germline assignment: CDR1 MGHRA and CDR2 YSYEKL. Trimming cost V 0 bases and J 6 bases, with 11 bases left between them. This CDR3 comprises 14 residues. CDR3 bases: TGCGCCAGCAGCCAAGAATGGGGGTTGGATGGCTACACCTTC. Its protein product is CASSQEWGLDGYTF.

V and J are TRBV7-9 and TRBJ2-1, with 13 bases lining up with TRBD2. Germline-derived CDR1 and CDR2 are SEHNR and FQNEAQ (reference sequence). The V and J ends lost 5 bases and 4 bases, in that order; junction bases with no gene match: 8. This CDR3 contains 17 residues. The CDR3 sequence: CASSRTSGGNPYNEQFF. The CDR3 bases are TGTGCCAGCAGCCGGACTAGCGGGGGAAACCCTTACAATGAGCAGTTCTTC.

The chain combines TRBV3-1 with TRBJ2-1, with a possible D match to TRBD2 (5 bases). The CDR3 loop spans 15 amino acids. Germline V gene sequence: CDR1 LGHDT, CDR2 YNNKEL (reference sequence). Trimming took 4 bases from V and 0 from J, leaving 10 bases between them. The CDR3 loop reads CASSPDLISYNEQFF. DNA for the CDR3: TGTGCCAGCAGCCCGGACTTGATCTCCTACAATGAGCAGTTCTTC.

The rearrangement uses TRBV5-1 and TRBJ2-4; D is uncertain. The J call may be wrong; the DNA end is better matched by TRBJ2-7. The germline CDR1 and CDR2 sequences are SGHRS and YFSETQ. The length of the CDR3 is 15 residues. The chain's CDR3 is CASSFGLSSSYEQYF. The CDR3 DNA sequence: TGCGCCAGCAGCTTCGGGTTATCAAGCTCCTACGAGCAGTACTTC.

This rearrangement joins TRBV5-1 to TRBJ2-3, with a possible D match to TRBD1 (5 bases). Per germline, CDR1 SGHRS and CDR2 YFSETQ. V was trimmed by 0 bases and J by 0 bases, leaving 14 bases between them. The CDR3 is 17 amino acids. The CDR3 sequence is CASSLEWGPLSTDTQYF. In DNA form, the CDR3 reads TGCGCCAGCAGCTTGGAGTGGGGCCCGCTGAGCACAGATACGCAGTATTTT.

Ten or more counts support this clonotype. The V gene is TRBV10-3, the J gene TRBJ2-1, with 12 bases matching TRBD2. This CDR3 comprises 18 residues. V was pared by 10 bases and J by 4 bases, with 17 bases of the junction left unmatched. The germline V gene encodes CDR1 ENHRY and CDR2 SYGVKD. CDR3 sequence (DNA): TGTGCCACCAAAGAACTAGCGGGGGGCTCCCCCTCTTACAATGAGCAGTTCTTC. Its protein is CATKELAGGSPSYNEQFF.

The chain links TRBV9 to TRBJ1-1; D remains unclear. V was trimmed by 0 bases and J by 3 bases, leaving 12 bases between them. The CDR3 is 15 residues long. Per the germline V gene, CDR1 is SGDLS and CDR2 is YYNGEE. This chain's CDR3 is CASSVDGRGYTEAFF. CDR3 bases: TGTGCCAGCAGCGTAGACGGAAGAGGGTACACTGAAGCTTTCTTT.

This clonotype was picked up a small number of times. The chain employs TRBV6-5 and TRBJ2-1, with TRBD2 identical over 10 bases. The CDR3 spans 15 residues. The J segment lost 4 bases and the V segment lost 6 bases, leaving 6 bases of the junction unmatched. CDR1 MNHEY and CDR2 SVGAGI come from the germline V gene. CDR3 DNA: TGTGCCAGCAGGCCAGCGGGGGGGGTATACAATGAGCAGTTCTTC. This encodes CASRPAGGVYNEQFF.

The chain combines TRBV4-1 with TRBJ1-2; 9 bases are a match to TRBD1. V shed 4 bases and J 4 bases; nucleotides not matched to a gene: 10. CDR3 length equals 16 residues. The germline gives CDR1 MGHRA, CDR2 YSYEKL. CDR3 nucleotide sequence: TGCGCCAGCAGCCTAGCCGGGACAGGGTCCCTCTATGGCTACACCTTC. Encoded protein: CASSLAGTGSLYGYTF.

The chain has TRBV29-1 and TRBJ1-2; unclear D gene. Germline V gene sequence: CDR1 SQVTM, CDR2 ANQGSEA. The CDR3 runs to 13 residues. The V and J ends lost 4 bases and 0 bases respectively, with 9 bases between them. Written as DNA, the CDR3 is TGCAGCGTTGGGGCGGTATCTAACTATGGCTACACCTTC. This sequence encodes CSVGAVSNYGYTF.

This clonotype was seen more than once but under ten times. In DNA, the CDR3 is TGTGCCAGCAGCCCAGGGTGGGGGGCACGTACAGATACGCAGTATTTT. Translation: CASSPGWGARTDTQYF. This chain connects TRBV11-3 to TRBJ2-3; D may match TRBD1 or TRBD2 (6 bases each). Germline loops: CDR1 SGHNT, CDR2 YENEEA. Trimming took 5 bases from V and 3 from J, leaving 18 bases between them. The CDR3 sequence is 16 residues long. Full variable domain (outside the CDR3, taken from reference TRBV11-3 and TRBJ2-3): EAGVVQSPRYKIIEKKQPVAFWCNPISGHNTLYWYLQNLGQGPELLIRYENEEAVDDSQLPKDRFSAERLKGVDSTLKIQPAELGDSAVYLCASSPGWGARTDTQYFGPGTRLTVL.

Here the CDR3 DNA reads TGCAGTGCTAGAGGAGGACTAGATCTACCCTACGAGCAGTACTTC. Protein product: CSARGGLDLPYEQYF. J is TRBJ2-7 and V is TRBV20-1; 7 nucleotides match TRBD2. J lost 2 bases, V lost 1 base, and 8 bases had no gene match. The germline V gene has CDR1 DFQATT and CDR2 SNEGSKA (reference sequence). This CDR3 spans 15 amino acids.

V gene TRBV3-1 combines with J gene TRBJ2-7, with D perhaps TRBD2 (5 bases). Trimming removed 5 bases at V and 0 bases at J, with 11 bases between. Germline V gene lookup returns CDR1 LGHDT and CDR2 YNNKEL (reference sequence). The CDR3 sequence is 14 residues long. The CDR3 is CASSRTPLSYEQYF. The CDR3 region has the DNA TGTGCCAGCAGCAGGACTCCGCTCTCCTACGAGCAGTACTTC.